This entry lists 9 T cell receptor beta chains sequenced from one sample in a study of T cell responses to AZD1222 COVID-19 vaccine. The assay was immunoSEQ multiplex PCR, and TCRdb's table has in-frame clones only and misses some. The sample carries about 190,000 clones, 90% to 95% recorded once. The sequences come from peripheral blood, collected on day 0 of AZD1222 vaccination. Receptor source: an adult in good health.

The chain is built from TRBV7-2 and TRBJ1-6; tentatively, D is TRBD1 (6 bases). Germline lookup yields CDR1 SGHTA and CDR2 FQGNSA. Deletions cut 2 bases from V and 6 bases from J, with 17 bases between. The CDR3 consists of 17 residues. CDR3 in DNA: TGTGCCAGCAGCTTACTCACAGGGTCTAGTGGTAATTCACCCCTCCACTTT. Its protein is CASSLLTGSSGNSPLHF.

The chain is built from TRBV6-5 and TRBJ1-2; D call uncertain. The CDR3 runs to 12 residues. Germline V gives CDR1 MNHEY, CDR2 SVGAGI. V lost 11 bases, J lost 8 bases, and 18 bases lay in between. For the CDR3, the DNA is TGTGCCTGCCTCGTAACTTTTGGAGGCTACACCTTC. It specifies CACLVTFGGYTF.

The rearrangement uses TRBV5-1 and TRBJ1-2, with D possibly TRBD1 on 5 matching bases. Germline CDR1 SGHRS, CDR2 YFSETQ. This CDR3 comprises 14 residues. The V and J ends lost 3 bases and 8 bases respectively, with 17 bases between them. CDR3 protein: CASSSGGQGSGYTF. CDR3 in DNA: TGCGCCAGCAGCTCTGGGGGTCAGGGTTCAGGCTACACCTTC.

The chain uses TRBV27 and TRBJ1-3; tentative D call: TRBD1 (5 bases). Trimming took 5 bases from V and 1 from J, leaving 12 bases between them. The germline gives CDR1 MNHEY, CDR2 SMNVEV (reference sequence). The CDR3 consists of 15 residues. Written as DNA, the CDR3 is TGTGCCAGCAGTGCGTTCAGGGCATCTGGAAACACCATATATTTT. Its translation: CASSAFRASGNTIYF.

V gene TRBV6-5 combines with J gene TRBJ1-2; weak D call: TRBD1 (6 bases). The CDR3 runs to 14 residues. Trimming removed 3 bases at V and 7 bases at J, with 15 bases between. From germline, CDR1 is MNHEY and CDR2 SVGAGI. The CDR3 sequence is CASSYQGLGGGYTF. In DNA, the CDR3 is TGTGCCAGCAGTTATCAGGGCCTAGGGGGTGGCTACACCTTC.

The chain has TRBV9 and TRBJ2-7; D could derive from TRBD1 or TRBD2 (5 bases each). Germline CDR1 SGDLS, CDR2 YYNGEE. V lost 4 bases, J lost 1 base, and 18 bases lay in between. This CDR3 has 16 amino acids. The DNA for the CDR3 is TGTGCCAGCAGCCCTCGTCCCGGGACCGATTCCTACGAGCAGTACTTC. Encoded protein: CASSPRPGTDSYEQYF.

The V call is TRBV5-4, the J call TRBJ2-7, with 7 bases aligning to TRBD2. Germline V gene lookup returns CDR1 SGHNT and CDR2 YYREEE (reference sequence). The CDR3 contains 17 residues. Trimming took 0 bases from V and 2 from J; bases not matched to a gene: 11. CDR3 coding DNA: TGTGCCAGCAGCTTGGTTTTTGGCGGGAGTTACACCTACGAGCAGTACTTC. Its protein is CASSLVFGGSYTYEQYF.

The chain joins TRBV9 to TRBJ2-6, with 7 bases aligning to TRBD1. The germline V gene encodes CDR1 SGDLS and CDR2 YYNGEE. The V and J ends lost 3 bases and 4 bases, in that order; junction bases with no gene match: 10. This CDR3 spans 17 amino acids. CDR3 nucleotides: TGTGCCAGCAGCGCTTCCAGACAGGGTCTGGGGGCCAACGTCCTGACTTTC. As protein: CASSASRQGLGANVLTF. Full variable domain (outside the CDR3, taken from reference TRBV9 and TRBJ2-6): DSGVTQTPKHLITATGQRVTLRCSPRSGDLSVYWYQQSLDQGLQFLIQYYNGEERAKGNILERFSAQQFPDLHSELNLSSLELGDSALYFCASSASRQGLGANVLTFGAGSRLTVL.

The CDR3 sequence: CASTSLTGTEGYTF. CDR3 coding DNA: TGTGCCAGCACATCTTTGACAGGGACGGAAGGCTACACCTTC. The chain combines TRBV6-5 with TRBJ1-2, with 7 bases lining up with TRBD1. Germline CDR1 and CDR2: MNHEY and SVGAGI. This CDR3 region has 14 residues. Trimming removed 7 bases from V and 8 bases from J; junction bases left unmatched: 13.